Listed here are 31 T cell receptor beta chains from one sample, sequenced in a study of T cells in Graves' hyperthyroidism and ophthalmopathy. There were TCR beta CDR3 regions amplified from RNA transcripts. Researchers ran a first-round RT-PCR on the TCR CDR3 using the HTBI primer set. TCRdb reprocessed the multiplex PCR reads with MiXCR, giving one entry per CDR3 protein. The sample carries about 550,000 distinct CDR3 sequences, about 20% recorded once. The source material was blood. The receptors were gathered from a man younger than 35 with Graves' hyperthyroidism.

This clonotype was detected ten times or more. The V gene is TRBV28, the J gene TRBJ1-5, with D unclear. The CDR3 covers 18 residues. CDR1 MDHEN and CDR2 SYDVKM come from the germline V gene. The V end lost 3 bases, the J end lost 0 bases, and 18 bases lay between the germline ends. The CDR3 spells CASSLSPGRENSNQPQHF. The CDR3 nucleotides are TGTGCCAGCAGTTTGAGTCCCGGGAGAGAAAATAGCAATCAGCCCCAGCATTTT. The variable domain in full, completed from reference TRBV28 and TRBJ1-5, reads DVKVTQSSRYLVKRTGEKVFLECVQDMDHENMFWYRQDPGLGLRLIYFSYDVKMKEKGDIPEGYSVSREKKERFSLILESASTNQTSMYLCASSLSPGRENSNQPQHFGDGTRLSIL.

V and J are TRBV29-1 and TRBJ2-6; the D gene is possibly TRBD1 (5 bases). The CDR3 loop spans 15 amino acids. V lost 4 bases to trimming and J lost 0 bases, with 10 bases between them. Germline CDR1 is SQVTM and CDR2 is ANQGSEA. The CDR3 DNA reads as TGCAGCGTTGCAGACAGTTCCTCTGGGGCCAACGTCCTGACTTTC. Residues: CSVADSSSGANVLTF. The full variable domain, with the rest looked up from reference TRBV29-1 and TRBJ2-6, is SAVISQKPSRDICQRGTSLTIQCQVDSQVTMMFWYRQQPGQSLTLIATANQGSEATYESGFVIDKFPISRPNLTFSTLTVSNMSPEDSSIYLCSVADSSSGANVLTFGAGSRLTVL.

At least ten counts were recorded for this clonotype. This chain uses TRBV12-3 or TRBV12-4 with TRBJ2-2; no reliable D call. The V end lost 5 bases, the J end lost 4 bases, and 5 bases lay between the germline ends. The CDR3 runs to 12 residues. The CDR3 DNA sequence: TGTGCCAGCAGTCGGATCACCGGGGAGCTGTTTTTT. Translating gives CASSRITGELFF.

This clonotype was seen many times. The rearrangement joins TRBV5-5 to TRBJ1-1; no clear D gene. The CDR3 has 11 residues. V lost 4 bases, J lost 3 bases, and 4 bases lay in between. Germline values: CDR1 SGHKS, CDR2 YYEKEE (reference sequence). CDR3: CASSAYTEAFF. In DNA form, the CDR3 reads TGTGCCAGCAGCGCCTACACTGAAGCTTTCTTT.

This clonotype was recorded many times. The V and J genes are TRBV25-1 and TRBJ1-5; D is possibly TRBD1 (5 bases). Trimming cost V 4 bases and J 5 bases, with 12 bases left between them. CDR3 length: 14 residues. Germline V CDR1 and CDR2: MGHDK, SYGVNS. The CDR3 spells CASSARDRDQPQHF. In DNA, the CDR3 is TGTGCCAGCAGTGCGCGGGACCGTGATCAGCCCCAGCATTTT.

The chain has TRBV11-2 and TRBJ1-5; no definite D call. CDR1 and CDR2 from the germline V gene are SGHAT and FQNNGV. The CDR3 runs 17 residues. V was trimmed by 5 bases and J by 4 bases, leaving 21 bases between them. The CDR3 spells CASSQRGGGQFNQPQHF. In nucleotides, the CDR3 is TGTGCCAGCAGCCAAAGAGGTGGTGGGCAGTTTAATCAGCCCCAGCATTTT.

This clonotype was recorded only once. The chain uses TRBV6-1 and TRBJ1-2; tentative D call: TRBD1 (5 bases). Trimming shortened V by 4 bases and J by 8 bases, and 8 bases separated the two germline ends. Germline-derived CDR1 and CDR2 are MNHNS and SASEGT. This CDR3 has 11 residues. This CDR3 is CASSVYRGYTF. The CDR3 DNA is TGTGCCAGCAGTGTATACAGGGGCTACACCTTC.

This clonotype came up a few times. The chain uses TRBV30 and TRBJ2-7; D is unclear. There are 14 residues in the CDR3. Germline V gives CDR1 GTSNPN, CDR2 SVGIG (reference sequence). The germline V and J ends were trimmed by 0 bases and 6 bases, with 15 bases remaining between them. CDR3 in amino acids: CAWSVGWDGVEQYF. DNA for the CDR3: TGTGCCTGGAGTGTAGGGTGGGATGGCGTCGAGCAGTACTTC.

This clonotype was recorded many times. This chain connects TRBV12-3 or TRBV12-4 to TRBJ2-2; D remains ambiguous. V was trimmed by 3 bases and J by 4 bases, leaving 9 bases between them. The CDR3 spans 14 residues. CDR3 region: CASSLVPTTGELFF. Here the CDR3 DNA reads TGTGCCAGCAGTTTGGTTCCTACCACCGGGGAGCTGTTTTTT.

This clonotype was picked up many times. J is TRBJ1-2 and V is TRBV7-8; the match to TRBD1 covers 7 bases. This CDR3 region has 15 residues. Trimming took 1 base from V and 2 from J; bases not matched to a gene: 4. In germline, CDR1 is SGHVS, CDR2 FQNEAQ. The DNA for the CDR3 is TGTGCCAGCAGCTTAGGGACAGGACGGAACTATGGCTACACCTTC. Translation: CASSLGTGRNYGYTF.

This clonotype was picked up many times. The V call is TRBV6-2 or TRBV6-3, the J call TRBJ2-5; 7 bases match TRBD1. The CDR3 sequence is 16 residues long. V shed 2 bases and J 5 bases; nucleotides not matched to a gene: 11. In germline, CDR1 is MNHEY, CDR2 SVGEGT. In nucleotides, the CDR3 is TGTGCCAGCAGTTACGGGAAGAAGGGGGCTGGTGAGACCCAGTACTTC. This sequence encodes CASSYGKKGAGETQYF.

The chain couples TRBV20-1 to TRBJ2-2; 8 nucleotides agree with TRBD1. The CDR3 length is 14 residues. Germline lookup yields CDR1 DFQATT and CDR2 SNEGSKA (reference sequence). V shed 3 bases and J 8 bases; nucleotides not matched to a gene: 8. CDR3 DNA: TGCAGTGCTAGGGTCCGACAGGGGACGGGGGAGCTGTTTTTT. The encoded protein is CSARVRQGTGELFF.

This clonotype was seen at least ten times. This chain links TRBV28 with TRBJ2-7; D uncertain. Germline-derived CDR1 and CDR2 are MDHEN and SYDVKM. CDR3 length: 12 amino acids. The V end lost 3 bases, the J end lost 3 bases, and 6 bases lay between the germline ends. DNA for the CDR3: TGTGCCAGCAGTTTGGGTTTCTACGAGCAGTACTTC. This gives the protein CASSLGFYEQYF.

This clonotype has just a few counts. The junction differs from germline at one of its ends, possibly a read error. The chain employs TRBV12-3 or TRBV12-4 and TRBJ1-1; no reliable D call. This CDR3 contains 11 residues. CDR3 amino acids: CASNLNTDAFF. CDR3 in DNA: TGTGCCAGCAATCTAAACACTGATGCTTTCTTT.

Ten or more counts support this clonotype. The chain recombines TRBV12-5 with TRBJ2-7; unclear D gene. Germline CDR1 reads LGHNT; CDR2 reads FRNRAP. There are 16 residues in the CDR3. V was trimmed by 4 bases and J by 0 bases, leaving 16 bases between them. The CDR3 DNA reads TGTGCTAGTGGTTCATTCAAGGAATGGGGCTCCTACGAGCAGTACTTC. It yields the protein CASGSFKEWGSYEQYF.

The chain combines TRBV5-1 with TRBJ2-4; D unresolved. V lost 0 bases to trimming and J lost 4 bases, with 14 bases between them. The CDR3 sequence is 16 residues long. From germline, CDR1 is SGHRS and CDR2 YFSETQ. The DNA for the CDR3 is TGCGCCAGCAGCTTGGCCGGTGGGTTTGGAAAAAACATTCAGTACTTC. It is translated as CASSLAGGFGKNIQYF.

This clonotype has at least ten counts. The chain uses TRBV6-2 or TRBV6-3 and TRBJ2-5; the D is unclear. Trimming took off 1 base at V and 5 bases at J, with 5 bases between the two ends. The CDR3 covers 12 residues. Germline CDR1 MNHEY, CDR2 SVGEGT. Here the CDR3 DNA reads TGTGCCAGCAGTTACTATTGGGAGACCCAGTACTTC. As protein: CASSYYWETQYF.

This clonotype was counted at least ten times. V gene TRBV5-1 combines with J gene TRBJ1-2; the match to TRBD1 covers 7 bases. The V gene end was trimmed by 1 base and the J gene end by 8 bases; junction bases not matched to a gene: 11. Germline-derived CDR1 and CDR2 are SGHRS and YFSETQ. The CDR3 length is 15 residues. In nucleotides, the CDR3 is TGCGCCAGCAGCTTGAGTGTACGACAGGGAGGGGGCTACACCTTC. Amino acids: CASSLSVRQGGGYTF.

At least ten counts were recorded for this clonotype. The chain is built from TRBV12-3 or TRBV12-4 and TRBJ2-7; D is uncertain. The CDR3 runs to 13 residues. V was cut by 3 bases and J by 1 base, with 7 bases left in between. This CDR3 reads CASSFGQSYEQYF. Here the CDR3 DNA reads TGTGCCAGCAGTTTTGGTCAGTCCTACGAGCAGTACTTC.

This clonotype was seen many times. V is TRBV20-1 and J is TRBJ2-7, with D uncertain. This CDR3 is built from 13 residues. Germline V gene sequence: CDR1 DFQATT, CDR2 SNEGSKA (reference sequence). The V end lost 6 bases, the J end lost 2 bases, and 14 bases lay between the germline ends. The chain's CDR3 is CSAPGETTYEQYF. In DNA form, the CDR3 reads TGCAGTGCGCCTGGAGAGACCACCTACGAGCAGTACTTC.

The chain recombines TRBV19 with TRBJ1-5; 7 bases are a match to TRBD1. The CDR3 runs 15 residues. The trim removed 7 bases at V and 1 base at J, leaving 7 bases unmatched. CDR1 LNHDA and CDR2 SQIVND come from the germline V gene (reference sequence). The chain's CDR3 is CASTLTGSSNQPQHF. CDR3 DNA sequence: TGTGCCAGTACCCTGACAGGGTCCAGCAATCAGCCCCAGCATTTT.

This clonotype was seen many times. This rearrangement joins TRBV6-1 to TRBJ1-1, with TRBD1 matching over 7 bases. J was trimmed by 6 bases and V by 7 bases; bases with no gene match: 5. CDR3 length: 12 residues. Germline V lookup: CDR1 MNHNS, CDR2 SASEGT. CDR3 sequence reads: CASIDQGAEAFF. In DNA, the CDR3 is TGTGCCAGCATTGATCAGGGGGCTGAAGCTTTCTTT.

This clonotype was found many times. The chain has TRBV10-3 and TRBJ2-7; D is ambiguous. Germline loops: CDR1 ENHRY, CDR2 SYGVKD. The CDR3 totals 12 residues. This CDR3 is CATTPGHYEQYF. The CDR3 coding sequence is TGTGCTACAACGCCAGGCCACTACGAGCAGTACTTC.

The sample holds many counts of this clonotype. V gene TRBV20-1 combines with J gene TRBJ1-2; D may be TRBD1 (5 bases). Trimming left V 4 bases short and J 8 bases short, with 14 bases between. The CDR3 runs to 12 residues. The V gene's germline CDR1 is DFQATT and CDR2 SNEGSKA (reference sequence). This CDR3 is CSAKSGEVGYTF. The DNA for the CDR3 is TGCAGTGCTAAGTCGGGGGAAGTCGGCTACACCTTC.

Note on this clonotype: A read error may account for a junction end that differs from germline. The V gene is TRBV11-2, the J gene TRBJ1-2, with TRBD1 matching over 11 bases. Germline V gene lookup returns CDR1 SGHAT and CDR2 FQNNGV. This CDR3 spans 13 amino acids. In DNA form, the CDR3 reads TGTGCCGGCAGCTCGGACAGGGGGCCTGGCTACACCTTC. The encoded protein is CAGSSDRGPGYTF.

This clonotype was recorded a few times. This rearrangement joins TRBV4-2 to TRBJ2-7; TRBD1 matches 8 bases. CDR3 length: 16 amino acids. V lost 1 base, J lost 5 bases, and 10 bases stayed unmatched. From germline, CDR1 is LGHNA and CDR2 YNFKEQ. The CDR3 DNA reads TGTGCCAGCAGCCAAGTCGCCGGGACAGGAGGCCACGAGCAGTACTTC. It is translated as CASSQVAGTGGHEQYF.

The chain carries TRBV6-1 and TRBJ2-7; TRBD1 aligns across 9 bases. CDR1 is MNHNS, CDR2 SASEGT, per germline. V was clipped by 5 bases and J by 4 bases; unmatched bases: 9. The CDR3 has 15 amino acids. The CDR3 DNA reads TGTGCCAGCAGTCCAAACAGGGGGCGCGTTTACGAGCAGTACTTC. Translating gives CASSPNRGRVYEQYF.

This clonotype was counted between two and nine times. V and J are TRBV6-5 and TRBJ2-7; no clear D gene. This CDR3 is built from 14 residues. CDR1 and CDR2 (germline): MNHEY, SVGAGI. V was clipped by 0 bases and J by 2 bases, with 8 bases between them. CDR3 protein: CASSYSGYAYEQYF. CDR3 DNA: TGTGCCAGCAGTTACTCGGGGTACGCCTACGAGCAGTACTTC.

This clonotype appeared many times. The V call is TRBV28, the J call TRBJ1-1, with D unclear. V gave up 6 bases and J gave up 5 bases, with 22 bases separating them. The germline gives CDR1 MDHEN, CDR2 SYDVKM. The CDR3 covers 16 residues. CDR3: CASSPPPLTRRTEAFF. For the CDR3, the DNA is TGTGCCAGCAGCCCACCCCCCTTAACGCGAAGGACTGAAGCTTTCTTT.

There are a few counts of this clonotype. The chain employs TRBV4-1 and TRBJ1-1, with D unclear. Germline V lookup: CDR1 MGHRA, CDR2 YSYEKL. V dropped 4 bases and J dropped 9 bases, with 24 bases sitting between them. The CDR3 has 16 residues. The CDR3 bases are TGCGCCAGCAGCCTCCACCTCTCCGGTTCGGGTCTACAAGCTTTCTTT. Its translation: CASSLHLSGSGLQAFF.

This clonotype has a count of ten or more. The V call is TRBV2, the J call TRBJ2-2; D gene uncertain. This CDR3 is built from 13 residues. V lost 4 bases and J lost 1, with 4 bases in between. The V gene's germline CDR1 is SNHLY and CDR2 FYNNEI. CDR3 in DNA: TGTGCCAGCAGTGGCCTGAACACCGGGGAGCTGTTTTTT. Translation: CASSGLNTGELFF.